Shown below are 20 T cell receptor beta chains from a single sample sequenced in a study of response to subunit inactivated influenza vaccine. One entry per CDR3 protein results from TCRdb running MiXCR on the RT-PCR reads. Of a few hundred thousand distinct CDR3 sequences listed, approximately 12% were seen once; the top ten hold about 7.8%. The sample in question was non-naive T cells sorted from PBMCs, obtained around 14 days before vaccination. These TCRs come from a man between 45 and 60 years old who received an inactivated influenza vaccine.

This clonotype was seen many times. The chain links TRBV13 to TRBJ1-4; 7 bases match TRBD1. The CDR3 has 14 residues. Germline CDR1 reads PRHDT; CDR2 reads FYEKMQ (reference sequence). J was trimmed by 7 bases and V by 4 bases; bases with no gene match: 6. Written as DNA, the CDR3 is TGTGCCAGCAGCTACAGGGGAGAGGGTGAAAAACTGTTTTTT. This gives the protein CASSYRGEGEKLFF.

This clonotype turned up a few times. V gene TRBV20-1 combines with J gene TRBJ2-1; 9 bases align to TRBD2. The CDR3 extends over 16 amino acids. Germline V gene lookup returns CDR1 DFQATT and CDR2 SNEGSKA (reference sequence). Unmatched junction bases numbered 7, after V lost 0 bases and J lost 4 bases. This CDR3 reads CSAREQGSGSYNEQFF. CDR3 nucleotides: TGCAGTGCTAGAGAACAGGGTAGCGGGAGTTACAATGAGCAGTTCTTC.

Remarks on this clonotype: At one of its ends the junction is not consistent with the germline gene, which may arise from a read error. The chain links TRBV7-8 to TRBJ2-5, with D possibly TRBD1 on 5 matching bases. CDR3 length equals 12 residues. In germline, CDR1 is SGHVS, CDR2 FQNEAQ. CDR3 protein: CTSSSPIGAQYF. In DNA form, the CDR3 reads TGTACCAGCAGTTCGCCAATAGGGGCCCAGTACTTC.

The table lists this clonotype with a few counts. The chain is built from TRBV29-1 and TRBJ2-7; 9 positions match TRBD2. The length of the CDR3 is 13 residues. Germline assignment: CDR1 SQVTM and CDR2 ANQGSEA. Trimming removed 7 bases from V and 4 bases from J; junction bases left unmatched: 8. The CDR3, as DNA: TGCAGCGCCTGGGGCCTAGCGGGGTACGAGCAGTACTTC. Protein product: CSAWGLAGYEQYF.

The J gene is TRBJ1-5, the V gene TRBV5-1, with D possibly TRBD1 on 6 matching bases. Germline V gene lookup returns CDR1 SGHRS and CDR2 YFSETQ. Trimming removed 0 bases from V and 2 bases from J, with 9 bases in between. The CDR3 has 15 residues. CDR3 in amino acids: CASSLGDTRNQPQHF. Here the CDR3 DNA reads TGCGCCAGCAGCTTGGGGGACACGCGCAATCAGCCCCAGCATTTT.

The chain is built from TRBV27 and TRBJ1-1; D is unclear. Trimming took 5 bases from V and 1 from J, leaving 8 bases between them. This CDR3 is 13 amino acids long. The germline gives CDR1 MNHEY, CDR2 SMNVEV (reference sequence). CDR3 in DNA: TGTGCCAGCAGTGTCTCGGGGAACACTGAAGCTTTCTTT. Protein product: CASSVSGNTEAFF.

The CDR3 nucleotides are TGTGCCAGCAGCTTAACTAGCTTGGGCGTCTACGAGCAGTACTTC. It specifies CASSLTSLGVYEQYF. The rearrangement joins TRBV7-8 to TRBJ2-7; D perhaps matches TRBD2 (6 bases). Germline values: CDR1 SGHVS, CDR2 FQNEAQ. The CDR3 runs to 15 residues. The ends were cut back, 2 bases at V and 3 bases at J, with 14 bases in the middle. The variable domain in full, with the rest retrieved from reference TRBV7-8 and TRBJ2-7, is GAGVSQSPRYKVAKRGQDVALRCDPISGHVSLFWYQQALGQGPEFLTYFQNEAQLDKSGLPSDRFFAERPEGSVSTLKIQRTQQEDSAVYLCASSLTSLGVYEQYFGPGTRLTVT.

The gene calls are TRBV15 and TRBJ2-3; D uncertain. This CDR3 region has 13 residues. Trimming shortened V by 8 bases and J by 7 bases, and 16 bases separated the two germline ends. Germline loops: CDR1 LNHNV, CDR2 YYDKDF (reference sequence). CDR3 DNA sequence: TGTGCCACCGCCACGCCGGCGGCCCATACGCAGTATTTT. This gives the protein CATATPAAHTQYF.

The table lists this clonotype with many counts. At one of its ends the junction is not consistent with the germline gene, which may arise from a read error. CDR3 amino acids: CASSLRSGNENLFF. The CDR3, as DNA: TGCGCCAGCAGCTTGCGGTCGGGGAATGAAAACCTGTTTTTT. This chain connects TRBV5-1 to TRBJ1-4; D uncertain. CDR1 SGHRS and CDR2 YFSETQ come from the germline V gene. CDR3 size: 14 residues.

The J gene is TRBJ2-1, the V gene TRBV19; D ambiguous. Germline V gene data show CDR1 as LNHDA and CDR2 as SQIVND (reference sequence). V lost 4 bases and J 5 bases, leaving 12 bases between the germline ends. The CDR3 extends over 14 amino acids. The CDR3 reads CASSTSDVDNEQFF. The CDR3 nucleotides are TGTGCCAGTAGTACATCAGACGTAGACAATGAGCAGTTCTTC.

This clonotype was picked up a small number of times. The chain joins TRBV20-1 to TRBJ2-7, with D possibly being TRBD1 (6 bases). The CDR3 contains 11 residues. V shed 7 bases and J shed 2 bases, with 9 bases lying between them. The germline gives CDR1 DFQATT, CDR2 SNEGSKA (reference sequence). The CDR3 loop reads CSVTGTYEQYF. CDR3 nucleotide sequence: TGCAGTGTTACAGGGACCTACGAGCAGTACTTC.

In its sample, this clonotype was seen once. This may be a read error: a much more frequent sequence differs by one nucleotide. The chain carries TRBV5-1 and TRBJ2-3; no clear D. Germline V gene lookup returns CDR1 SGHRS and CDR2 YFSETQ. V lost 4 bases and J lost 5, with 14 bases in between. The CDR3 loop spans 14 amino acids. The CDR3, as DNA: TGCGCCAGCAGCCTGGGGTCAGTCGAAGATACGCAGTATTTT. Translating gives CASSLGSVEDTQYF.

This clonotype is medium-sized. The chain links TRBV6-2 or TRBV6-3 to TRBJ1-1; tentative D call: TRBD1 (6 bases). Trimming removed 0 bases at V and 5 bases at J, with 19 bases between. The CDR3 has 17 residues. Germline V gene data show CDR1 as MNHEY and CDR2 as SVGEGT. CDR3 bases: TGTGCCAGCAGTTACTCGGGCAGGGGAGGATTTATGACTGAAGCTTTCTTT. Translated: CASSYSGRGGFMTEAFF.

The chain links TRBV5-1 to TRBJ2-3; maybe TRBD1 (6 bases). The CDR3 covers 15 residues. Per the germline V gene, CDR1 is SGHRS and CDR2 is YFSETQ. V was shortened by 3 bases and J by 2 bases, with 13 bases between the two germline ends. CDR3 protein: CASSYQGSLTDTQYF. The CDR3 coding sequence is TGCGCCAGCAGCTACCAGGGGTCCCTCACAGATACGCAGTATTTT. Full variable domain (missing parts from reference TRBV5-1 and TRBJ2-3): KAGVTQTPRYLIKTRGQQVTLSCSPISGHRSVSWYQQTPGQGLQFLFEYFSETQRNKGNFPGRFSGRQFSNSRSEMNVSTLELGDSALYLCASSYQGSLTDTQYFGPGTRLTVL.

This clonotype has a handful of counts. V is TRBV20-1 and J is TRBJ1-1; D remains unclear. V shed 1 base and J shed 4 bases, with 13 bases lying between them. CDR1 DFQATT and CDR2 SNEGSKA come from the germline V gene (reference sequence). There are 14 residues in the CDR3. Written as DNA, the CDR3 is TGCAGTGCTAGAGGTGGGAGTACGGGCACTGAAGCTTTCTTT. Translated: CSARGGSTGTEAFF.

V is TRBV11-2 and J is TRBJ2-7; D gene uncertain. Trimming removed 1 base at V and 3 bases at J, with 4 bases between. This CDR3 comprises 12 residues. Germline-derived CDR1 and CDR2 are SGHAT and FQNNGV. CDR3: CASSLVFYEQYF. The CDR3 DNA is TGTGCCAGCAGCTTAGTTTTCTACGAGCAGTACTTC.

This clonotype was observed a few times. J is TRBJ1-3 and V is TRBV7-2, with D possibly matching TRBD1 (6 bases). The germline V gene encodes CDR1 SGHTA and CDR2 FQGNSA. Trimming shortened V by 6 bases and J by 4 bases, and 13 bases separated the two germline ends. The CDR3 contains 14 residues. The CDR3 DNA reads TGTGCCAGCAGACCCAGGGGAGGCGGAAACACCATATATTTT. Its translation: CASRPRGGGNTIYF.

V and J are TRBV20-1 and TRBJ2-5, with D unclear. The germline gives CDR1 DFQATT, CDR2 SNEGSKA (reference sequence). Trimming removed 1 base from V and 3 bases from J, with 12 bases in between. CDR3 length: 14 residues. DNA for the CDR3: TGCAGTGCTAGAGGGATGACTGGTGAAGAGACCCAGTACTTC. Translating it yields CSARGMTGEETQYF.

This clonotype has at least ten counts. The chain couples TRBV11-2 to TRBJ2-5, with D uncertain. The CDR3 is 14 amino acids. Germline V lookup: CDR1 SGHAT, CDR2 FQNNGV. V lost 1 base, J lost 4 bases, and 10 bases lay in between. The CDR3 is CASSLGMGSETQYF. The CDR3, as DNA: TGTGCCAGCAGCTTAGGGATGGGATCAGAGACCCAGTACTTC.

The rearrangement uses TRBV4-2 and TRBJ2-1; D may be TRBD2 (6 bases). CDR1 and CDR2 from the germline V gene are LGHNA and YNFKEQ. Trimming took off 1 base at V and 8 bases at J, with 15 bases between the two ends. The length of the CDR3 is 15 residues. DNA for the CDR3: TGTGCCAGCAGCCAAGCTGGCGGGATAAGCTATGAGCAGTTCTTC. It specifies CASSQAGGISYEQFF.